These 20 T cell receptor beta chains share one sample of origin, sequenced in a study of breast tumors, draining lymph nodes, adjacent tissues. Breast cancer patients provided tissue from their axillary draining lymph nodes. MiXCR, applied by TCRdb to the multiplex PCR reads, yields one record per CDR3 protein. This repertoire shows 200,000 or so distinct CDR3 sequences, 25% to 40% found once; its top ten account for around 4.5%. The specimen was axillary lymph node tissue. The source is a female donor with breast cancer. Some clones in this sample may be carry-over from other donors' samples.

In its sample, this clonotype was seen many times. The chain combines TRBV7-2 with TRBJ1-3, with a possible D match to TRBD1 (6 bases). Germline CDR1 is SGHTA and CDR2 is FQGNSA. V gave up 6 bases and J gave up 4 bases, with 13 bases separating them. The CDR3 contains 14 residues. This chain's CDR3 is CASSPGVGGNTIYF. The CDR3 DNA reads TGTGCCAGCAGTCCAGGGGTCGGAGGAAACACCATATATTTT.

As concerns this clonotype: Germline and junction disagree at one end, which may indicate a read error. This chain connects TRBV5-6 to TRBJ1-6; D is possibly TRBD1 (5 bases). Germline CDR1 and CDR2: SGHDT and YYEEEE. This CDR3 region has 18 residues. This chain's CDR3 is CASRRSGRGWAYNSPLHF. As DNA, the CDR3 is TGTGCCAGCAGACGGTCGGGACGGGGGTGGGCCTATAATTCACCCCTCCACTTC.

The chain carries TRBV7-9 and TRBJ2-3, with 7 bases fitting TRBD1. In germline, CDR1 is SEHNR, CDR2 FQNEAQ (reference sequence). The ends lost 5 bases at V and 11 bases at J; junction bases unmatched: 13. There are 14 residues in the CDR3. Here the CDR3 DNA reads TGTGCCAGCAGCCCGGGACAGAGCTACAATGAGCAGTATTTT. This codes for CASSPGQSYNEQYF.

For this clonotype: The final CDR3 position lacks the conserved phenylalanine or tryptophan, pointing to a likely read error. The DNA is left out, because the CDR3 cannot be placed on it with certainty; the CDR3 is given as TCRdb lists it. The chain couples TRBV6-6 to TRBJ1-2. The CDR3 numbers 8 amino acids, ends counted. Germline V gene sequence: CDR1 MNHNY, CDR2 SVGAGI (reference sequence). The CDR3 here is CAISTGTS.

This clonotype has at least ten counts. The CDR3 loop reads CASSSTGMETQYF. The CDR3 coding sequence is TGCGCCAGCAGTAGTACAGGGATGGAGACCCAGTACTTC. The rearrangement uses TRBV10-2 and TRBJ2-5; tentatively, D is TRBD1 (6 bases). V gave up 5 bases and J gave up 5 bases, with 12 bases separating them. The CDR3 totals 13 residues. Per the germline V gene, CDR1 is WSHSY and CDR2 is SAAADI.

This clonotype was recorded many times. The CDR3 region is CAWSRTQAGYGYTF. The CDR3 bases are TGTGCCTGGAGTAGGACGCAGGCAGGCTATGGCTACACCTTC. This chain links TRBV30 with TRBJ1-2; no clear D. Trimming stripped 2 bases from V and 4 bases from J, with 14 bases between. This CDR3 spans 14 amino acids. Germline V gene sequence: CDR1 GTSNPN, CDR2 SVGIG (reference sequence).

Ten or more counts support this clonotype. This chain's CDR3 is CASSQDVKGGTPLHF. The CDR3 DNA reads TGCGCCAGCAGCCAAGATGTAAAGGGGGGCACACCCCTCCACTTT. This chain connects TRBV4-1 to TRBJ1-6, with D tentatively TRBD1 (6 bases). The germline CDR1 and CDR2 sequences are MGHRA and YSYEKL. With 0 bases removed from V and 11 bases from J, the gap between germline ends came to 14 bases. The CDR3 contains 15 residues.

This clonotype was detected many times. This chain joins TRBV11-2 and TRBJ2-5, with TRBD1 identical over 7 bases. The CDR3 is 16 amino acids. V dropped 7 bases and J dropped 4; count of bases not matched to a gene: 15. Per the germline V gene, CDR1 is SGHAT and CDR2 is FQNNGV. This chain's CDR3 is CASNSPDPTGLETQYF. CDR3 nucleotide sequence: TGTGCCAGCAACTCCCCCGACCCGACAGGGTTAGAGACCCAGTACTTC.

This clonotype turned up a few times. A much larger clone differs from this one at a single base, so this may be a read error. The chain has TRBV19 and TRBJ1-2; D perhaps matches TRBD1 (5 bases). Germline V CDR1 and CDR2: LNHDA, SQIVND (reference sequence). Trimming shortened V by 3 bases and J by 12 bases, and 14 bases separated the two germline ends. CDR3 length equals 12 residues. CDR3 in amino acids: CASSMPGGRHTF. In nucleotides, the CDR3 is TGTGCCAGTAGTATGCCGGGGGGTCGCCACACCTTC.

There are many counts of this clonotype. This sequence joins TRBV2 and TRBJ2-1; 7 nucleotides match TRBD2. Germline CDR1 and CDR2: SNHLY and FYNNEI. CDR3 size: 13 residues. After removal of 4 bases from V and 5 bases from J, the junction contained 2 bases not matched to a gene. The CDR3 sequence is CASSAGLDNEQFF. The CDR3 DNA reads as TGTGCCAGCAGTGCTGGACTAGACAATGAGCAGTTCTTC.

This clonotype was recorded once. Here the CDR3 DNA reads TGCAGCGCCGCAGGACATAGCTCCTACAATGAGCAGTTCTTC. It codes for CSAAGHSSYNEQFF. The rearrangement links TRBV29-1 to TRBJ2-1; D is possibly TRBD1 (5 bases). With 7 bases removed from V and 0 bases from J, the gap between germline ends came to 13 bases. The V gene's germline CDR1 is SQVTM and CDR2 ANQGSEA. The CDR3 consists of 14 residues.

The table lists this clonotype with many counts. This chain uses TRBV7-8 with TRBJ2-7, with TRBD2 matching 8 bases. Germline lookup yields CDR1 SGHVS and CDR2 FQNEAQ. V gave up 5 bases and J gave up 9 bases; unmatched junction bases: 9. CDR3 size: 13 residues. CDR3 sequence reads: CASSARASGSQYF. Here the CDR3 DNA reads TGTGCCAGCAGCGCCCGGGCTAGCGGGTCGCAGTACTTC.

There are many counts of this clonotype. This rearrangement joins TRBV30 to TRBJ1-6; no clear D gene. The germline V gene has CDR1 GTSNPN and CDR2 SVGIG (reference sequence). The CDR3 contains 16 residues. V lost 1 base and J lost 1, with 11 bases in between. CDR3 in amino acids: CAWSGRLRSYNSPLHF. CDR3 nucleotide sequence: TGTGCCTGGAGTGGGCGGTTGCGGTCCTATAATTCACCCCTCCACTTT.

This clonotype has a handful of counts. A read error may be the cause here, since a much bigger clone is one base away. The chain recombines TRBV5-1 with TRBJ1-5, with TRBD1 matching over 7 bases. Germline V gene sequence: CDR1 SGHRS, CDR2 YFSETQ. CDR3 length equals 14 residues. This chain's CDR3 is CASSQGESNHPQHF. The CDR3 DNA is TGCGCCAGCAGCCAGGGGGAGAGCAATCACCCCCAGCATTTT.

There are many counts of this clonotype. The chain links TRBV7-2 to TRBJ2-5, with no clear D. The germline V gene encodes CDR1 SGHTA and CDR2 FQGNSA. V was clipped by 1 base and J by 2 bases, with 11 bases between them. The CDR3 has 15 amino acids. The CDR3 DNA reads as TGTGCCAGCAGCTTAGGAAACGGCCCGCAAGAGACCCAGTACTTC. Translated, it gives CASSLGNGPQETQYF.

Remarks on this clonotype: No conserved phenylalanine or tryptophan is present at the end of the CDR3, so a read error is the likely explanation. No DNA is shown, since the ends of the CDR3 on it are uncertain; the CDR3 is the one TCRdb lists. The CDR3 region is CASSPIASHKRPSPS. V usage is TRBV7-3 and J usage is TRBJ2-5. Germline V gene sequence: CDR1 SGHTA, CDR2 FQGTGA. The CDR3 length equals 15 residues, ends included.

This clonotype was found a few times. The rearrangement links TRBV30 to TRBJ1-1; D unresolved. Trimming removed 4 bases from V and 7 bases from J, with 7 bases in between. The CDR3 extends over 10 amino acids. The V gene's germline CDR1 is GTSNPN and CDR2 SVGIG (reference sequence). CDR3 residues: CAWTRVEAFF. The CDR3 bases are TGTGCCTGGACGCGGGTTGAAGCTTTCTTT.

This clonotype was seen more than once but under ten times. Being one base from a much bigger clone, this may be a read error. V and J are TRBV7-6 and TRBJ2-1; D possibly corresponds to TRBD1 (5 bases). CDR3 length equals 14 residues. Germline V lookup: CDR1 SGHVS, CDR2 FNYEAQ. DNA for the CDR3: TGTGCCGGCAGCTTAAGGGGCTCCTACAATGAGCAGTTCTTC. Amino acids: CAGSLRGSYNEQFF. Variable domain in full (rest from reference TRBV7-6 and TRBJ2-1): GAGVSQSPRYKVTKRGQDVALRCDPISGHVSLYWYRQALGQGPEFLTYFNYEAQQDKSGLPNDRFSAERPEGSISTLTIQRTEQRDSAMYRCAGSLRGSYNEQFFGPGTRLTVL.

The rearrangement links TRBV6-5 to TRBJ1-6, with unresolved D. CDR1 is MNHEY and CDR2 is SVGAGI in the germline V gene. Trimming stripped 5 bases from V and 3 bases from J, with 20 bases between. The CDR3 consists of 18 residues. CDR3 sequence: CASSLRETNYGYNSPLHF. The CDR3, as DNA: TGTGCCAGCAGTCTCCGGGAGACTAACTATGGCTATAATTCACCCCTCCACTTT.

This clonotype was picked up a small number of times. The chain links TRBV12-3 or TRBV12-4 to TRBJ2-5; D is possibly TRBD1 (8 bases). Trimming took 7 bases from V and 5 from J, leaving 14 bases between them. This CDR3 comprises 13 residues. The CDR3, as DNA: TGTGCCAGCACCCTACAGGGGGGGGAGACCCAGTACTTC. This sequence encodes CASTLQGGETQYF.